What follows is one T cell receptor beta chain and its context. The sample comes from a study of identical twins. The V gene lost 6 bases and the J gene lost 13 bases, with 25 bases spanning the gap. This CDR3 is 16 amino acids long. TCRdb fed the 5' RACE reads into MiXCR, producing one record per CDR3 protein. The sample has 600,000 to 700,000 distinct CDR3 sequences, 21% seen once. The same sample was also used in a study of T cells expressing NK-cell markers.

The V and J genes are TRBV12-3 or TRBV12-4 and TRBJ1-6; D is unresolved. This receptor was obtained from a young woman in good health. Sequenced sample: PBMCs. The CDR3 nucleotides are TGTGCCAGCAGCCCGGACCCGGGCCTACAGATGACGCCCCTCCACTTT. It specifies CASSPDPGLQMTPLHF.